The 2 T cell receptor beta chains below all came from one sample that was sequenced in a study of CD8 T cells in Susac syndrome. It was with random hexamers that 0.5 to 1 ug RNA was reverse transcribed. In TCRdb, the immunoSEQ multiplex PCR reads were re-called with MiXCR into one record per CDR3 protein. The sample contains a few hundred thousand distinct CDR3 sequences, approximately 85% of which appear only once. What was sequenced was CD8+ T cells from PBMCs. Receptors originate from a human donor with multiple sclerosis.

The chain carries TRBV4-1 and TRBJ2-1; D gene unclear. Germline lookup yields CDR1 MGHRA and CDR2 YSYEKL. V was clipped by 7 bases and J by 0 bases, with 19 bases between them. This CDR3 is built from 17 residues. The CDR3 spells CASTLVSGLSSYNEQFF. The CDR3 DNA is TGCGCCAGCACCCTCGTCTCCGGGTTAAGCTCCTACAATGAGCAGTTCTTC.

The chain couples TRBV27 to TRBJ1-2; possible D gene TRBD1, 6 bases. Trimming took off 3 bases at V and 7 bases at J, with 15 bases between the two ends. The germline V gene encodes CDR1 MNHEY and CDR2 SMNVEV (reference sequence). The length of the CDR3 is 14 residues. CDR3 in amino acids: CASSLGAGASGYTF. The CDR3 DNA reads TGTGCCAGCAGTTTGGGGGCAGGGGCGAGTGGCTACACCTTC.